The source of this TCR beta chain is a study of control samples from healthy donors and cancer patients. V lost 6 bases, J lost 6 bases, and 5 bases stayed unmatched. The CDR3 is 13 amino acids. The germline CDR1 and CDR2 sequences are SGHTA and FQGTGA. Clones were read by immunoSEQ multiplex PCR, and TCRdb kept only the in-frame ones, dropping some. Among tens of thousands of clones listed, roughly nine tenths were seen once. The receptor comes from a woman between 45 and 65 years old in good health. The chain has TRBV7-3 and TRBJ2-7, with 10 positions matching TRBD1. Sequenced material: blood. The CDR3: CASSPDRGREQYF. In DNA, the CDR3 is TGTGCCAGCAGTCCCGACAGGGGGCGCGAGCAGTACTTC.